The 13 T cell receptor beta chains below all came from one sample that was sequenced in a study of blood T cell repertoires in COVID-19. Sequenced by immunoSEQ multiplex PCR; TCRdb stores in-frame clones only, minus some. The table includes about 180,000 clones, more than 75% detected once. The specimen sequenced was peripheral blood. The receptors were sampled from a person between 70 and 80 years old with COVID-19, enrolled during active disease.

V usage is TRBV6-5 and J usage is TRBJ2-2; no reliable D call. Trimming pared 7 bases from V and 3 bases from J, leaving 12 bases between. The CDR3 totals 14 residues. CDR1 and CDR2 (germline): MNHEY, SVGAGI. In DNA, the CDR3 is TGTGCCAGCATGCTCACTGGAGACACCGGGGAGCTGTTTTTT. Translation: CASMLTGDTGELFF.

The V call is TRBV10-2, the J call TRBJ1-1, with TRBD1 identical over 8 bases. The CDR3 covers 14 residues. Trimming removed 2 bases from V and 3 bases from J; junction bases left unmatched: 2. CDR1 is WSHSY, CDR2 SAAADI, per germline. CDR3 region: CASSEAGGYTEAFF. CDR3 coding DNA: TGCGCCAGCAGTGAGGCAGGGGGCTACACTGAAGCTTTCTTT.

Here the CDR3 DNA reads TGCAGCGTTGAAAGTCCACAGGGGACCTACAATGAGCAGTTCTTC. This codes for CSVESPQGTYNEQFF. V usage is TRBV29-1 and J usage is TRBJ2-1, with 7 bases lining up with TRBD1. The CDR3 is 15 residues long. Trimming took 2 bases from V and 2 from J; bases not matched to a gene: 6. Germline loops: CDR1 SQVTM, CDR2 ANQGSEA.

This sequence joins TRBV5-5 and TRBJ1-3; D gene unclear. The V and J ends lost 4 bases and 8 bases respectively, with 16 bases between them. CDR1 SGHKS and CDR2 YYEKEE come from the germline V gene (reference sequence). The CDR3 has 14 residues. The CDR3 protein is CASSRVATRDTIYF. The CDR3 nucleotides are TGTGCCAGCAGCCGGGTAGCTACTCGGGACACCATATATTTT.

The chain employs TRBV5-1 and TRBJ1-1; 8 positions match TRBD1. This CDR3 spans 15 amino acids. Per the germline V gene, CDR1 is SGHRS and CDR2 is YFSETQ. The V gene end was trimmed by 5 bases and the J gene end by 6 bases; junction bases not matched to a gene: 12. The CDR3 coding sequence is TGCGCCAGCAGACTTCGAACGGACAGGGTAGCTGAAGCTTTCTTT. Translation: CASRLRTDRVAEAFF.

The V gene is TRBV5-3, the J gene TRBJ2-3; perhaps TRBD2 as D (6 bases). TRBV5-3 is an ORF, and what it does is uncertain. The CDR3 totals 13 residues. Trimming took 3 bases from V and 6 from J, leaving 11 bases between them. For the CDR3, the DNA is TGTGCCAGAAGCTCACCGGGAGTGGATACGCAGTATTTT. Translation: CARSSPGVDTQYF.

The rearrangement links TRBV7-9 to TRBJ1-4; no definite D call. The CDR3 is 12 residues long. V was trimmed by 4 bases and J by 8 bases, leaving 8 bases between them. Germline V lookup: CDR1 SEHNR, CDR2 FQNEAQ (reference sequence). The CDR3 spells CASSSVEEKLFF. CDR3 nucleotides: TGTGCCAGCAGCTCGGTGGAGGAAAAACTGTTTTTT.

This chain connects TRBV6-5 to TRBJ1-2; D remains ambiguous. Germline CDR1 is MNHEY and CDR2 is SVGAGI. CDR3 length: 15 residues. The V end was cut by 5 bases, the J end by 6 bases, with 19 bases between. The CDR3 loop is CASSQEAARGNGYTF. The CDR3 coding sequence is TGTGCCAGCAGTCAGGAGGCGGCCCGGGGTAATGGCTACACCTTC.

This sequence joins TRBV28 and TRBJ1-5; 7 nucleotides align to TRBD1. V lost 4 bases to trimming and J lost 5 bases; unmatched junction nucleotides: 5. The CDR3 loop spans 14 amino acids. Germline-derived CDR1 and CDR2 are MDHEN and SYDVKM. DNA of the CDR3: TGTGCCAGCAGTTCGGGACAGTCTTATCAGCCCCAGCATTTT. Translated, it gives CASSSGQSYQPQHF.

The chain joins TRBV7-2 to TRBJ1-6, with 10 nucleotides matching TRBD1. J gave up 10 bases and V 5 bases, and 8 bases lay outside the gene matches. Germline V CDR1 and CDR2: SGHTA, FQGNSA. The CDR3 is 15 residues long. In nucleotides, the CDR3 is TGTGCCAGCAGCATAGACAGGGGGCGCGGATCACCCCTCCACTTT. Its protein is CASSIDRGRGSPLHF.

The chain combines TRBV7-9 with TRBJ1-5; D is perhaps TRBD1 (6 bases). Trimming took off 2 bases at V and 9 bases at J, with 11 bases between the two ends. This CDR3 is built from 13 residues. Germline CDR1 SEHNR, CDR2 FQNEAQ (reference sequence). Written as DNA, the CDR3 is TGTGCCAGCAGCTTACAGCAGGGGCGGCCCCAGCATTTT. Translating it yields CASSLQQGRPQHF.

This sequence joins TRBV7-2 and TRBJ2-5; TRBD1 might be the D (5 bases). The CDR3 length is 16 residues. Trimming took off 4 bases at V and 5 bases at J, with 20 bases between the two ends. CDR1 and CDR2 from the germline V gene are SGHTA and FQGNSA. The CDR3: CASSSARSTAVETQYF. The CDR3 DNA reads as TGTGCCAGCAGCTCCGCAAGGTCGACAGCTGTGGAGACCCAGTACTTC.

The chain combines TRBV28 with TRBJ1-6, with 9 bases aligning to TRBD1. Germline V lookup: CDR1 MDHEN, CDR2 SYDVKM. V lost 4 bases, J lost 8 bases, and 9 bases stayed unmatched. This CDR3 has 16 residues. As DNA, the CDR3 is TGTGCCAGCAGTTCCCGCGGGACAGGGAAGGATTCACCCCTCCACTTT. Residues: CASSSRGTGKDSPLHF.